In this sample, the clone carrying this TCR beta chain turned up a few times. The data were obtained in a study of blood T cell repertoires in COVID-19. About the study: PBMCs, B-cell-depleted T cells, or T cells provided the cDNA or gDNA that made up the material.

How the authors handled the data: By means of reference gene primer amplification, nucleated cell counts were estimated. Clones were sequenced by immunoSEQ multiplex PCR, and TCRdb holds only the in-frame ones, with some missing. The V and J calls and the clone size are those of that table, but D and trimming were determined from the DNA. The data contain about 260,000 clones, around 87% of them singletons. V lost 4 bases, J lost 0 bases, and 7 bases stayed unmatched. The CDR3 sequence is 17 residues long. Germline V gives CDR1 MRHNA, CDR2 SNTAGT. This chain links TRBV6-4 with TRBJ1-4; TRBD1 matches 8 bases. Sequences were obtained from peripheral blood. This clonotype was sampled from a woman between 55 and 75 years old with COVID-19, enrolled during active disease. CDR3 in DNA: TGTGCCAGCAGTGGCCCGGGACAGGTTGCAACTAATGAAAAACTGTTTTTT. This sequence encodes CASSGPGQVATNEKLFF.